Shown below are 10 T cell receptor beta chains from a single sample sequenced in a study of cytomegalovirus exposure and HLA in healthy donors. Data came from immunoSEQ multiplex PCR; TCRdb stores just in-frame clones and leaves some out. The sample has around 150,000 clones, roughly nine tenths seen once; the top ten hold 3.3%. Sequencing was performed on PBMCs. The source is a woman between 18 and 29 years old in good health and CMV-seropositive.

The CDR3 is CASSYSGQGANTEAFF. The CDR3 nucleotides are TGTGCCAGCAGTTACTCTGGGCAGGGGGCGAACACTGAAGCTTTCTTT. The V call is TRBV6-5, the J call TRBJ1-1; TRBD1 agrees at 8 bases. Germline assignment: CDR1 MNHEY and CDR2 SVGAGI. This CDR3 comprises 16 residues. V lost 0 bases and J lost 1; bases outside the gene matches: 4.

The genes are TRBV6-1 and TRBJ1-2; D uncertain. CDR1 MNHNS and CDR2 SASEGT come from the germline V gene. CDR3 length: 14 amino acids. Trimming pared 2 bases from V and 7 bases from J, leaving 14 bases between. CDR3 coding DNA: TGTGCCAGCAGTGAATACATTCGGCCGGGTGGCTACACCTTC. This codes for CASSEYIRPGGYTF.

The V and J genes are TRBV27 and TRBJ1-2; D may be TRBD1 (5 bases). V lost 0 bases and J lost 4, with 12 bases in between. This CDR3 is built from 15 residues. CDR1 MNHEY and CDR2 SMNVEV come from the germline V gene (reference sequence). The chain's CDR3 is CASSLSKGYGYGYTF. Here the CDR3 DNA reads TGTGCCAGCAGTTTATCGAAGGGGTACGGCTATGGCTACACCTTC.

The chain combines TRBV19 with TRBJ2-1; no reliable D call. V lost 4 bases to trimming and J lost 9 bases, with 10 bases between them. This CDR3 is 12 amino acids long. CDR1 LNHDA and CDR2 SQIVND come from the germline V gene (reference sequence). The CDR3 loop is CASSTDSLEQFF. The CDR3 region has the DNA TGTGCCAGTAGTACCGACTCTCTTGAGCAGTTCTTC.

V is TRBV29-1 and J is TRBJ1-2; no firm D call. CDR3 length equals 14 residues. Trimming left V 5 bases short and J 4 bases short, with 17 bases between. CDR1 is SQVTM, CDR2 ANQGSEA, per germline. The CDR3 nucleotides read TGCAGCGTTACCCCGCGACTACACAGCTATGGCTACACCTTC. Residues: CSVTPRLHSYGYTF.

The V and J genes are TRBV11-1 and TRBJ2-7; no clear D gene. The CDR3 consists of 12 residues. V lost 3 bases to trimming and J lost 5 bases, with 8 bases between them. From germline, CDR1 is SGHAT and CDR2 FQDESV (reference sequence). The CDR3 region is CASSFRLHEQYF. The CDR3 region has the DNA TGTGCCAGCAGCTTTAGACTCCACGAGCAGTACTTC.

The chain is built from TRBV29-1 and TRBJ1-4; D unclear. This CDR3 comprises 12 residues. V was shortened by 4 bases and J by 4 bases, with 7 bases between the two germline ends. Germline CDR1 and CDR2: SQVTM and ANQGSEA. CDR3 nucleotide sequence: TGCAGCGTTGTTTTCCATAATGAAAAACTGTTTTTT. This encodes CSVVFHNEKLFF.

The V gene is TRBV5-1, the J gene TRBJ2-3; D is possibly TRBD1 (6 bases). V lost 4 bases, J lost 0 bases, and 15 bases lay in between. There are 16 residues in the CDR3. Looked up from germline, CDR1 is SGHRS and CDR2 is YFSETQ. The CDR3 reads CASSPRQETSTDTQYF. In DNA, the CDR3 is TGCGCCAGCAGCCCCCGACAGGAGACTAGCACAGATACGCAGTATTTT.

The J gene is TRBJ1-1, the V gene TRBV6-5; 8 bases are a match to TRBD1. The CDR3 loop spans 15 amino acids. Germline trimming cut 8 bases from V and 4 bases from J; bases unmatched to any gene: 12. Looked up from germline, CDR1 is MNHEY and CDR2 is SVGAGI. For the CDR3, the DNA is TGTGCCAGCGGAAGGCAGGGGGCCCAAGGCACTGAAGCTTTCTTT. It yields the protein CASGRQGAQGTEAFF.

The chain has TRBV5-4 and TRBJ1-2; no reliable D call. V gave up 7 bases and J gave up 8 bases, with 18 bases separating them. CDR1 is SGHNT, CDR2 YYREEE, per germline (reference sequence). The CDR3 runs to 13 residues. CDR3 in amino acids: CASRISGSSGYTF. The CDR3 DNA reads TGTGCCAGCCGAATCAGCGGGTCTTCCGGCTACACCTTC. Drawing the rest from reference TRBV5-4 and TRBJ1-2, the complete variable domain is ETGVTQSPTHLIKTRGQQVTLRCSSQSGHNTVSWYQQALGQGPQFIFQYYREEENGRGNFPPRFSGLQFPNYSSELNVNALELDDSALYLCASRISGSSGYTFGSGTRLTVV.